A single TCR beta chain is shown here with its context. Its target is unknown. Here immunoSEQ multiplex PCR was the method, and the copy in TCRdb shows in-frame clones only, minus some. The table has 140,000 to 150,000 clones, 85% to 95% seen once; the top ten hold under 2%. This entry is derived from a study of T cell responses to AZD1222 COVID-19 vaccine. Whole-study context: Combined were second doses at about 4 or about 12 weeks.

Findings and caveats of the study: Unmutated variant regions are reportedly targeted by nearly half of spike-specific TCRs. In all cases, repertoires were sampled only after the peak T cell response. Spike-wide vaccine-associated CD4 TCRs dominated at 160-218 and 743-854.

Germline CDR1 KGHDR, CDR2 SFDVKD. Trimming shortened V by 4 bases and J by 0 bases, and 12 bases separated the two germline ends. The CDR3 covers 16 residues. The V gene is TRBV24-1, the J gene TRBJ2-1; TRBD2 might be the D (6 bases). The sequence was obtained from an adult in good health. Specimen: peripheral blood, collected on day 0 of AZD1222 vaccination. This chain's CDR3 is CATSDRDSSSYNEQFF. The CDR3 DNA follows: TGTGCCACCAGTGACCGGGACTCTAGCTCCTACAATGAGCAGTTCTTC.